What follows are 2 T cell receptor beta chains derived from one specimen sequenced in a study of human T cells and chemical hapten exposure (dated by TCRdb to the early 2020s). According to the study, the label for this sample's time point signals: patch test 1, 2 weeks after DPC sensitization. The treatment or condition label of this sample denotes: therapeutic diphenylcyclopropenone sensitization with weekly scalp DPC. The library was made by RACE. These reads were obtained on a NextSeq 500. Using fastp at Q25 and MiXCR, TCRdb reprocessed the public reads and kept productive beta chains. A single entry per CDR3 protein holds the most common genes and DNA from its merged rows. Recorded for this sample are a few hundred thousand distinct CDR3 sequences; approximately 5.1% of them occurred a single time. Under 3% of the sample comes from the top ten. The sample was whole blood, taken in connection with sensitization to the hapten diphenylcyclopropenone (DPC). The receptors were gathered from a woman aged 50 to 65 with alopecia areata. Some clones in this sample may be carry-over from other donors' samples.

DNA of the CDR3: TGCGCCAGCAGCCAAGTTTGGTCCGGGGGTACGCAGTATTTT. This codes for CASSQVWSGGTQYF. This chain uses TRBV4-3 with TRBJ2-3; perhaps TRBD2 as D (6 bases). The CDR3 sequence is 14 residues long. The V end was cut by 1 base, the J end by 8 bases, with 13 bases between. CDR1 is LGHNA, CDR2 YSLEER, per germline.

This clonotype has a count of ten or more. This chain links TRBV7-2 with TRBJ2-5; TRBD2 might be the D (5 bases). The CDR3 is 15 residues long. Germline loops: CDR1 SGHTA, CDR2 FQGNSA. V dropped 1 base and J dropped 4 bases, with 13 bases sitting between them. This CDR3 reads CASSLDNGSGETQYF. The CDR3 DNA sequence: TGTGCCAGCAGCTTAGATAACGGAAGCGGAGAGACCCAGTACTTC.